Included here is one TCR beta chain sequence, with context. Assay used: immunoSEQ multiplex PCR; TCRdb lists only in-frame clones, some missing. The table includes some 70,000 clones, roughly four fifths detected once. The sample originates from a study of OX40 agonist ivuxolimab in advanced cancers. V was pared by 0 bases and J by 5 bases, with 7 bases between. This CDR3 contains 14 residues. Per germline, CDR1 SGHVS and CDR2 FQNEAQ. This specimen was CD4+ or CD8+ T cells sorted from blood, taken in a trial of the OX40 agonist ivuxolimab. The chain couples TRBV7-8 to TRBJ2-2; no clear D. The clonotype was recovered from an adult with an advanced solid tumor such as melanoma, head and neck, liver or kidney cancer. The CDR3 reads CASSLAPPTGELFF. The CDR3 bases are TGTGCCAGCAGCTTAGCGCCCCCGACCGGGGAGCTGTTTTTT.